This is a list of T cell receptor beta chains from one sample in a study of cytomegalovirus exposure and HLA in healthy donors. Here immunoSEQ multiplex PCR was the method, and the copy in TCRdb shows in-frame clones only, minus some. The table lists tens of thousands of clones, about 85% of them singletons. The source material was PBMCs. These receptors originate from a man aged 50-60 years in good health and CMV-seronegative. CDR3s include the opening cysteine and the closing phenylalanine or tryptophan. A D gene is named only where the DNA matches it firmly. Expanded clones get a size class; other rows say once, few or many, or leave the size out.

TRBV7-9	-	-	TRBJ1-2	TGTGCCAGCAGCCCGGGCCAGCTGGAGGTTTATGGCTACACCTTC	CASSPGQLEVYGYTF
TRBV4-3	-	few	TRBJ2-1	TGCGCCAGCAGCCAAGAAGGTCGTACGGGGCAGTTCTTC	CASSQEGRTGQFF
TRBV5-1	-	-	TRBJ1-1	TGCGCCAGCAGCCCGGGGATGAACACTGAAGCTTTCTTT	CASSPGMNTEAFF
TRBV19	-	once	TRBJ1-2	TGTGCCAGTCTTGACTTTTACTATAGCTACACCTTC	CASLDFYYSYTF
TRBV28	TRBD1	-	TRBJ2-7	TGTGCCAGCAGCAAACGGGACAGGGTGGGCTACGAGCAGTACTTC	CASSKRDRVGYEQYF
TRBV9	TRBD2	-	TRBJ2-7	TGTGCCAGCAGCGAGACTAGCGGGAGCTACGAGCAGTACTTC	CASSETSGSYEQYF
TRBV6-5	TRBD1	few	TRBJ1-1	TGTGCCAGCAGTTACTCTACAGGGGAGGCTTTCTTT	CASSYSTGEAFF
TRBV5-4	-	-	TRBJ1-1	TGTGCCAGCAGCTTACGGAGTTTGAACACTGAAGCTTTCTTT	CASSLRSLNTEAFF
TRBV7-3	-	-	TRBJ2-2	TGTGCCAGCAGCTCTTCTTACACCGGGGAGCTGTTTTTT	CASSSSYTGELFF
TRBV29-1	-	-	TRBJ1-1	TGCAGCGTTGGGATGGGTTGGGGCATGAACACTGAAGCTTTCTTT	CSVGMGWGMNTEAFF
TRBV27	-	-	TRBJ2-7	TGTGCCAGCAGTTTCCTACGGGGGGCAGGACTCTCGGCCCACGAGCAGTACTTC	CASSFLRGAGLSAHEQYF
TRBV27	-	-	TRBJ1-5	TGTGCCAGCAGTCTCGGTTGGAGCAATCAGCCCCAGCATTTT	CASSLGWSNQPQHF
TRBV5-1	TRBD1	-	TRBJ2-7	TGCGCCAGCAGCCCAGGGACAGGGGGCGGCGAGCAGTACTTC	CASSPGTGGGEQYF
TRBV5-4	-	-	TRBJ2-5	TGTGCCAGCAGCCACGACAGGTCGGGGTCGGGAATCCCATACCAAGAGACCCAGTACTTC	CASSHDRSGSGIPYQETQYF
TRBV25-1	-	-	TRBJ2-5	TGTGCCAGCACAGGTTCAGAGACCCAGTACTTC	CASTGSETQYF
TRBV5-1	TRBD1	once	TRBJ2-7	TGCGCCAGCAGCTACGGACAGGGGGCCTACGAGCAGTACTTC	CASSYGQGAYEQYF
TRBV18	TRBD1	-	TRBJ1-1	TGTGCCAGCTCACCTGCGACAGGGGTTGGTACTGAAGCTTTCTTT	CASSPATGVGTEAFF
TRBV19	TRBD1	-	TRBJ2-5	TGTGCCAGTAGTACCATGGACAGGGACGGAGAGACCCAGTACTTC	CASSTMDRDGETQYF
TRBV5-1	-	-	TRBJ2-1	TGCGCCAGCAGCTTGATGGGGCCCTACAATGAGCAGTTCTTC	CASSLMGPYNEQFF
TRBV7-2	-	-	TRBJ2-7	TGTGCCAGCAGCTCTCGGCGGGATTCCTACGAGCAGTACTTC	CASSSRRDSYEQYF
TRBV5-6	-	-	TRBJ1-3	TGTGCCAGCAGCTTGGCCGTCCCTGGAAACACCATATATTTT	CASSLAVPGNTIYF
TRBV21-1	-	-	TRBJ2-3	TGTGCCAGCAGCCCCCGAGGAAGCACAGATACGCAGTATTTT	CASSPRGSTDTQYF
TRBV11-2	TRBD1	-	TRBJ2-7	TGTGCCAGCAGCTTAGTGACAGGGAGCGGCGAGCAGTACTTC	CASSLVTGSGEQYF
TRBV4-2	TRBD1	-	TRBJ1-5	TGTGCCAGCAGCCAAGAACCCGGGACAGTCAGCAATCAGCCCCAGCATTTT	CASSQEPGTVSNQPQHF
TRBV7-7	-	-	TRBJ2-1	TGTGCTAGCAGCTTAGACGAGAACAATGAGCAGTTCTTC	CASSLDENNEQFF
TRBV4-1	TRBD1	-	TRBJ1-1	TGCGCCAGCAGCCACCCGACAGGGCTATACACTGAAGCTTTCTTT	CASSHPTGLYTEAFF
TRBV15	-	-	TRBJ2-7	TGTGCCACCAGCGCTGACAGGACCTACGAGCAGTACTTC	CATSADRTYEQYF
TRBV2	TRBD2	once	TRBJ2-1	TGTGCCAGCAGTGAAGATTTCCTAGCGGGAGGTGAGCAGTTCTTC	CASSEDFLAGGEQFF